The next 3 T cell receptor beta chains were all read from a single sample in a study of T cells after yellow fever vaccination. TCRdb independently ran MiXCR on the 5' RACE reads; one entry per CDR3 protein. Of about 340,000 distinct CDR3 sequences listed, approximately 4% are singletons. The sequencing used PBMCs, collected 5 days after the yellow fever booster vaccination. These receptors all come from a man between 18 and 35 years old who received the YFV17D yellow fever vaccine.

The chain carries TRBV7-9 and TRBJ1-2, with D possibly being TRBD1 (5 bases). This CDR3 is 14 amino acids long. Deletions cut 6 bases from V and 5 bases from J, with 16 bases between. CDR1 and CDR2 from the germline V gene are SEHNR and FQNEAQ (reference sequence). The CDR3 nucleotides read TGTGCCAGCAGGACCATACAGGAACTTTATGGCTACACCTTC. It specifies CASRTIQELYGYTF.

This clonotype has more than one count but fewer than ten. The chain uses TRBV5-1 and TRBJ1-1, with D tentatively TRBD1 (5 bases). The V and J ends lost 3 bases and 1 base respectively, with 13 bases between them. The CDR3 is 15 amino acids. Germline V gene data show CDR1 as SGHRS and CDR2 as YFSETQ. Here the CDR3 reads CASSYVGGANTEAFF. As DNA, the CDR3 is TGCGCCAGCAGCTACGTAGGTGGGGCGAACACTGAAGCTTTCTTT.

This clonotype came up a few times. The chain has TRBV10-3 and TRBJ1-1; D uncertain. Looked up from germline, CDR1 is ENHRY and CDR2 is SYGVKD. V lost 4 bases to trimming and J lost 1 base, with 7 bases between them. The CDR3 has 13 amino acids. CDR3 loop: CAISVNKNTEAFF. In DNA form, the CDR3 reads TGTGCCATCAGTGTTAACAAGAACACTGAAGCTTTCTTT.